The rows below give T cell receptor beta chains drawn from one sample of a study of T-cell reconstitution after alpha-beta-depleted transplantation in children. TCRdb independently ran MiXCR on the PCR reads; one entry per CDR3 protein. The repertoire holds around 200,000 distinct CDR3 sequences, under 9.5% seen once, with 6.2% in the top ten. This sample comprised PBMCs from the stem cell graft donor, obtained from the stem cell graft. Receptor source: a human donor who donated a stem cell graft to a child with acute lymphoblastic leukemia. The conserved cysteine and the conserved F or W are not part of the CDR3 here. A D gene is named only where the DNA matches it firmly. Some rows have no size entry. The others give once, few or many, or a class for an expanded clone.

cdr3_length: 12; d_call: TRBD1; clone_size: NA; v_call: TRBV15; cdr3_aa: ATSRTGVGNTIY
cdr3_length: 12; d_call: NA; clone_size: many; v_call: TRBV9; cdr3_aa: ASSQEGPTDEQF
cdr3_length: 16; d_call: NA; clone_size: few; v_call: TRBV20-1; cdr3_aa: SARGTFSRSRTYNEQF
cdr3_length: 12; d_call: NA; clone_size: NA; v_call: TRBV24-1; cdr3_aa: ATSEGVGDSPLH
cdr3_length: 13; d_call: NA; clone_size: few; v_call: TRBV12-3/TRBV12-4; cdr3_aa: ASSRSGSVNEKLF
cdr3_length: 12; d_call: TRBD1; clone_size: many; v_call: TRBV5-1; cdr3_aa: ASSSRTGTNEQF
cdr3_length: 12; d_call: NA; clone_size: few; v_call: TRBV20-1; cdr3_aa: SARVDRDNQPQH
cdr3_length: 13; d_call: NA; clone_size: few; v_call: TRBV3-1; cdr3_aa: ASGGTTNSNQPQH
cdr3_length: 12; d_call: TRBD1; clone_size: many; v_call: TRBV5-1; cdr3_aa: ASSSDRDNYGYT
cdr3_length: 13; d_call: NA; clone_size: NA; v_call: TRBV5-1; cdr3_aa: ASSSAAGLNTEAF
cdr3_length: 13; d_call: NA; clone_size: many; v_call: TRBV29-1; cdr3_aa: SVAEGSAPNYGYT
cdr3_length: 10; d_call: NA; clone_size: NA; v_call: TRBV2; cdr3_aa: ASSEFPAEQY
cdr3_length: 11; d_call: NA; clone_size: many; v_call: TRBV12-3/TRBV12-4; cdr3_aa: ASSFGRNNEQF